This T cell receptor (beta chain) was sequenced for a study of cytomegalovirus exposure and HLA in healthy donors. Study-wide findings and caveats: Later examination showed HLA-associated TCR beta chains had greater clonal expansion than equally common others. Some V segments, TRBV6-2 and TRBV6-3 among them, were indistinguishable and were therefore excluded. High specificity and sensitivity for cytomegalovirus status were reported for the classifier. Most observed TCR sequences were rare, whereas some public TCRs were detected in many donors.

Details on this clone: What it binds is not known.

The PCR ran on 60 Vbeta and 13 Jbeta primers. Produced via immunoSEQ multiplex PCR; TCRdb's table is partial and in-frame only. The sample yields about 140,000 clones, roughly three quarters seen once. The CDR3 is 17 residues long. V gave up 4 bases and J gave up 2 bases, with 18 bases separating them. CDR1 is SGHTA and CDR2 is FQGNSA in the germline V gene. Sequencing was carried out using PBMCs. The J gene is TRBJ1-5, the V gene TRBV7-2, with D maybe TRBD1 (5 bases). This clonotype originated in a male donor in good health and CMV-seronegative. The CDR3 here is CASSSPDRFYRNQPQHF. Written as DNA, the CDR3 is TGTGCCAGCAGCTCCCCAGACAGATTCTATCGCAATCAGCCCCAGCATTTT.